Following are 6 T cell receptor beta chains from one sample sequenced in a study of cytomegalovirus exposure and HLA in healthy donors. Generated by immunoSEQ multiplex PCR, the TCRdb table keeps only in-frame clones and is missing some. The sample has 75,000 to 90,000 clones, 90% to 96% seen once. The specimen was PBMCs. The receptor set was obtained from a man aged 18 to 30 in good health and CMV-seropositive.

V is TRBV9 and J is TRBJ1-1, with D tentatively TRBD1 (5 bases). With 0 bases removed from V and 6 bases from J, the gap between germline ends came to 12 bases. Germline CDR1 is SGDLS and CDR2 is YYNGEE. This CDR3 is 14 amino acids long. CDR3 sequence reads: CASSVVPARAEAFF. The CDR3 DNA is TGTGCCAGCAGCGTAGTACCCGCCAGGGCTGAAGCTTTCTTT. The variable domain in full, completed from reference TRBV9 and TRBJ1-1, reads DSGVTQTPKHLITATGQRVTLRCSPRSGDLSVYWYQQSLDQGLQFLIQYYNGEERAKGNILERFSAQQFPDLHSELNLSSLELGDSALYFCASSVVPARAEAFFGQGTRLTVV.

This chain connects TRBV5-1 to TRBJ2-1; maybe TRBD1 (6 bases). This CDR3 has 13 amino acids. The ends were cut back, 3 bases at V and 4 bases at J, with 8 bases in the middle. Germline values: CDR1 SGHRS, CDR2 YFSETQ. CDR3 nucleotides: TGCGCCAGCAGCTCGACAGGTTACAATGAGCAGTTCTTC. Protein product: CASSSTGYNEQFF.

The chain employs TRBV19 and TRBJ2-5, with 13 bases identical to TRBD2. Germline V gene lookup returns CDR1 LNHDA and CDR2 SQIVND (reference sequence). This CDR3 region has 15 residues. With 5 bases clipped from V and 5 bases from J, the junction kept 5 bases outside the gene matches. DNA of the CDR3: TGTGCCAGTAGTCGCGGACTAGCGGGAGTGGAGACCCAGTACTTC. It codes for CASSRGLAGVETQYF.

This clone was detected only once. This chain links TRBV7-9 with TRBJ1-2; D unresolved. The ends were cut back, 0 bases at V and 3 bases at J, with 8 bases in the middle. Per germline, CDR1 SEHNR and CDR2 FQNEAQ (reference sequence). The CDR3 spans 14 residues. This CDR3 reads CASSLAAQDYGYTF. The CDR3 nucleotides are TGTGCCAGCAGCTTAGCGGCCCAGGACTATGGCTACACCTTC. The entire variable domain, with the rest obtained from reference TRBV7-9 and TRBJ1-2, is as follows: DTGVSQNPRHKITKRGQNVTFRCDPISEHNRLYWYRQTLGQGPEFLTYFQNEAQLEKSRLLSDRFSAERPKGSFSTLEIQRTEQGDSAMYLCASSLAAQDYGYTFGSGTRLTVV.

J is TRBJ2-3 and V is TRBV25-1; TRBD2 aligns across 14 bases. After removal of 4 bases from V and 6 bases from J, the junction contained 12 bases not matched to a gene. The CDR3 is 18 amino acids. CDR1 and CDR2 (germline): MGHDK, SYGVNS. As DNA, the CDR3 is TGTGCCAGCAGTGCAGGACTAGCGGGAGGCCCCAAGGGGGATACGCAGTATTTT. It encodes CASSAGLAGGPKGDTQYF.

This sequence joins TRBV28 and TRBJ2-3; TRBD1 is a possible D gene (5 bases). The V end lost 5 bases, the J end lost 2 bases, and 14 bases lay between the germline ends. The CDR3 spans 15 residues. From germline, CDR1 is MDHEN and CDR2 SYDVKM. The CDR3 nucleotides read TGTGCCAGCAGTCTCGAAGGGGCCAACACAGATACGCAGTATTTT. Protein: CASSLEGANTDTQYF.